Shown below are 17 T cell receptor beta chains from a single sample sequenced in a study of Graves' ophthalmopathy and Graves' hyperthyroidism. Investigators amplified TCR beta CDR3 regions from RNA transcripts. HTBI-primed RT-PCR formed the first round, and a multiplex PCR formed the second. TCRdb passed the multiplex PCR reads through MiXCR, listing each CDR3 protein once. The table includes about 160,000 distinct CDR3 sequences, approximately 38% detected once. Sequencing was carried out using peripheral blood. All receptors derive from a woman between 40 and 50 years old with Graves' ophthalmopathy.

In its sample, this clonotype was seen many times. V and J are TRBV5-1 and TRBJ1-2; D remains unclear. V shed 4 bases and J shed 7 bases, with 17 bases lying between them. The CDR3 has 14 residues. Germline loops: CDR1 SGHRS, CDR2 YFSETQ. Here the CDR3 reads CASSQFVSGRGYTF. CDR3 nucleotides: TGCGCCAGCAGCCAATTTGTGTCAGGACGTGGCTACACCTTC.

This clonotype was picked up many times. J is TRBJ2-7 and V is TRBV7-3, with 8 bases lining up with TRBD2. Trimming removed 2 bases from V and 2 bases from J; junction bases left unmatched: 5. Germline V CDR1 and CDR2: SGHTA, FQGTGA. This CDR3 comprises 15 residues. The CDR3 DNA follows: TGTGCCAGCAGCTTATTCCCGGGGGGGCCCTACGAGCAGTACTTC. Translating it yields CASSLFPGGPYEQYF. The full variable domain, with the rest looked up from reference TRBV7-3 and TRBJ2-7, is GAGVSQTPSNKVTEKGKYVELRCDPISGHTALYWYRQSLGQGPEFLIYFQGTGAADDSGLPNDRFFAVRPEGSVSTLKIQRTERGDSAVYLCASSLFPGGPYEQYFGPGTRLTVT.

The chain links TRBV6-1 to TRBJ1-2; the match to TRBD1 covers 8 bases. This CDR3 has 14 residues. In germline, CDR1 is MNHNS, CDR2 SASEGT. V shed 7 bases and J 0 bases; nucleotides not matched to a gene: 4. As DNA, the CDR3 is TGTGCCAGCACTGTACAGGGGGCTAACTATGGCTACACCTTC. This translates into CASTVQGANYGYTF.

This clonotype was counted ten times or more. This rearrangement joins TRBV7-3 to TRBJ2-7; tentatively, D is TRBD2 (5 bases). CDR1 SGHTA and CDR2 FQGTGA come from the germline V gene. This CDR3 spans 13 amino acids. Trimming left V 4 bases short and J 9 bases short, with 16 bases between. The CDR3 region is CASSSTTIAMQYF. CDR3 in DNA: TGTGCCAGCAGCTCAACCACCATAGCGATGCAGTACTTC.

This clonotype was seen ten or more times. This sequence joins TRBV6-1 and TRBJ1-2, with D unclear. Germline V gives CDR1 MNHNS, CDR2 SASEGT. The CDR3 runs to 13 residues. V was clipped by 1 base and J by 5 bases, with 8 bases between them. In nucleotides, the CDR3 is TGTGCCAGCAGTGAAGGACGGGCGTATGGCTACACCTTC. It codes for CASSEGRAYGYTF.

There are many counts of this clonotype. V gene TRBV7-9 combines with J gene TRBJ1-2; maybe TRBD1 (6 bases). The CDR3 contains 13 residues. The germline V gene encodes CDR1 SEHNR and CDR2 FQNEAQ (reference sequence). Trimming removed 5 bases from V and 8 bases from J, with 15 bases in between. The CDR3 protein is CASSPQGSLGYTF. DNA for the CDR3: TGTGCCAGCAGCCCACAGGGAAGCTTGGGCTACACCTTC. The variable domain in full, with the rest retrieved from reference TRBV7-9 and TRBJ1-2, is DTGVSQNPRHKITKRGQNVTFRCDPISEHNRLYWYRQTLGQGPEFLTYFQNEAQLEKSRLLSDRFSAERPKGSFSTLEIQRTEQGDSAMYLCASSPQGSLGYTFGSGTRLTVV.

The chain links TRBV6-1 to TRBJ1-6; no clear D gene. Between the trimmed V and J ends, which lost 3 bases and 4 bases, there was a span of 1 base. This CDR3 comprises 12 residues. Germline CDR1 is MNHNS and CDR2 is SASEGT. This chain's CDR3 is CASSDYNSPLHF. CDR3 coding DNA: TGTGCCAGCAGTGATTATAATTCACCCCTCCACTTT.

This clonotype was seen repeatedly, ten times or more. The chain combines TRBV7-9 with TRBJ1-1; D uncertain. Germline loops: CDR1 SEHNR, CDR2 FQNEAQ (reference sequence). The germline V and J ends were trimmed by 0 bases and 0 bases, with 5 bases remaining between them. The CDR3 spans 14 residues. The CDR3 sequence: CASSLASLNTEAFF. The CDR3 DNA follows: TGTGCCAGCAGCTTAGCAAGTCTGAACACTGAAGCTTTCTTT.

The chain combines TRBV6-5 with TRBJ1-2; 11 nucleotides agree with TRBD1. Trimming cost V 0 bases and J 4 bases; bases outside gene matches: 7. The CDR3 covers 17 residues. Germline lookup yields CDR1 MNHEY and CDR2 SVGAGI. CDR3 in amino acids: CASSYSRGTGGSYGYTF. The CDR3 DNA follows: TGTGCCAGCAGTTACTCGCGGGGGACAGGGGGGAGCTATGGCTACACCTTC.

The genes are TRBV12-3 or TRBV12-4 and TRBJ2-2; TRBD1 matches at 9 bases. J gave up 4 bases and V 6 bases, and 6 bases lay outside the gene matches. The CDR3 totals 15 residues. The CDR3 nucleotides are TGTGCCAGCAGCCCTACAGGGGGCGGCACCGGGGAGCTGTTTTTT. It specifies CASSPTGGGTGELFF.

At least ten counts were recorded for this clonotype. The CDR3 sequence is CASSSWGAGETQYF. CDR3 sequence (DNA): TGTGCCAGCAGTTCCTGGGGGGCTGGTGAGACCCAGTACTTC. The chain has TRBV6-5 and TRBJ2-5; TRBD1 or TRBD2 may be the D gene (6 bases each). This CDR3 contains 14 residues. Trimming removed 4 bases at V and 5 bases at J, with 14 bases between. The V gene's germline CDR1 is MNHEY and CDR2 SVGAGI.

A few counts support this clonotype. This chain links TRBV27 with TRBJ2-2, with 11 nucleotides matching TRBD1. CDR1 is MNHEY and CDR2 is SMNVEV in the germline V gene (reference sequence). The trim removed 10 bases at V and 7 bases at J, leaving 8 bases unmatched. The CDR3 is made up of 14 amino acids. The CDR3 region has the DNA TGTGCCACCTGTGGGACAGGGGGGTTCGGGGAGCTGTTTTTT. Amino acids: CATCGTGGFGELFF.

This clonotype was detected ten times or more. The CDR3 region is CAWSVTQGWATEAFF. The CDR3, as DNA: TGTGCCTGGAGTGTTACACAGGGCTGGGCCACTGAAGCTTTCTTT. The chain combines TRBV30 with TRBJ1-1; D is perhaps TRBD1 (6 bases). CDR3 length equals 15 residues. V lost 0 bases to trimming and J lost 4 bases, with 15 bases between them. Germline V gene lookup returns CDR1 GTSNPN and CDR2 SVGIG (reference sequence). The full variable domain, rest sourced from reference TRBV30 and TRBJ1-1, is SQTIHQWPATLVQPVGSPLSLECTVEGTSNPNLYWYRQAAGRGLQLLFYSVGIGQISSEVPQNLSASRPQDRQFILSSKKLLLSDSGFYLCAWSVTQGWATEAFFGQGTRLTVV.

This clonotype was observed many times. V gene TRBV3-1 combines with J gene TRBJ1-1, with D perhaps TRBD1 (6 bases). CDR1 LGHDT and CDR2 YNNKEL come from the germline V gene (reference sequence). Trimming shortened V by 7 bases and J by 0 bases, and 9 bases separated the two germline ends. CDR3 length: 13 amino acids. CDR3 in amino acids: CASKQGLNTEAFF. The CDR3 DNA is TGTGCCAGCAAACAGGGATTGAACACTGAAGCTTTCTTT.

At least ten counts were recorded for this clonotype. This rearrangement joins TRBV11-2 to TRBJ1-2; D uncertain. The CDR3 length is 12 residues. V was trimmed by 4 bases and J by 14 bases, leaving 17 bases between them. The germline V gene has CDR1 SGHAT and CDR2 FQNNGV. Here the CDR3 reads CASSSDGVILTF. DNA of the CDR3: TGTGCCAGCAGCTCAGACGGCGTCATCTTAACCTTC.

Ten or more counts support this clonotype. The genes are TRBV20-1 and TRBJ1-2, with 9 positions matching TRBD1. Unmatched junction bases numbered 10, after V lost 6 bases and J lost 8 bases. Per the germline V gene, CDR1 is DFQATT and CDR2 is SNEGSKA (reference sequence). This CDR3 has 13 residues. The CDR3 nucleotides are TGCAGTGCCCCACAGGGGGCAGCGGAGGGCTACACCTTC. This sequence encodes CSAPQGAAEGYTF.

This clonotype has more than one count but fewer than ten. This chain joins TRBV7-2 and TRBJ2-7, with D perhaps TRBD2 (6 bases). The CDR3 totals 13 residues. In germline, CDR1 is SGHTA, CDR2 FQGNSA. Trimming took off 5 bases at V and 7 bases at J, with 15 bases between the two ends. The CDR3 sequence is CASSRGVQREQYF. In DNA form, the CDR3 reads TGTGCCAGCAGCCGCGGGGTTCAGAGGGAGCAGTACTTC. Drawing the rest from reference TRBV7-2 and TRBJ2-7, the complete variable domain is GAGVSQSPSNKVTEKGKDVELRCDPISGHTALYWYRQSLGQGLEFLIYFQGNSAPDKSGLPSDRFSAERTGGSVSTLTIQRTQQEDSAVYLCASSRGVQREQYFGPGTRLTVT.